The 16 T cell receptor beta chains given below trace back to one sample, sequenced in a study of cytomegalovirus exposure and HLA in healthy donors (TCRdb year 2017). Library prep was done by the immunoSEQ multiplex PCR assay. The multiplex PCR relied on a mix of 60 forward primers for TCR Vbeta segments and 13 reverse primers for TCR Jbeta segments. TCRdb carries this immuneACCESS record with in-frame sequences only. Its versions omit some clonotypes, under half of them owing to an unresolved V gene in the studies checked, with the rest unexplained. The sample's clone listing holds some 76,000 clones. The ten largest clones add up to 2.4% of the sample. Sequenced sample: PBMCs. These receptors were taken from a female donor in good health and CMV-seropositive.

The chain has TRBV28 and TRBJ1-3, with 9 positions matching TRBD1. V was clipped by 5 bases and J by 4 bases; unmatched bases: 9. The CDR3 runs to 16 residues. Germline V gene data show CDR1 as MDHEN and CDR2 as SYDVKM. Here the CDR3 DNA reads TGTGCCAGCAGTAGCGTAACAGGGGGCACAGGAAACACCATATATTTT. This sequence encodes CASSSVTGGTGNTIYF. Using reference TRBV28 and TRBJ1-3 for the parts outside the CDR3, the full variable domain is DVKVTQSSRYLVKRTGEKVFLECVQDMDHENMFWYRQDPGLGLRLIYFSYDVKMKEKGDIPEGYSVSREKKERFSLILESASTNQTSMYLCASSSVTGGTGNTIYFGEGSWLTVV.

CDR3 loop: CAIRPTGPIMNTEAFF. The CDR3 nucleotides are TGTGCCATCAGACCGACAGGGCCGATTATGAACACTGAAGCTTTCTTT. The chain employs TRBV10-3 and TRBJ1-1, with 7 bases aligning to TRBD1. The CDR3 extends over 16 amino acids. The junction had 10 bases not matched to a gene; V was cut back by 6 bases and J by 0 bases. From germline, CDR1 is ENHRY and CDR2 SYGVKD.

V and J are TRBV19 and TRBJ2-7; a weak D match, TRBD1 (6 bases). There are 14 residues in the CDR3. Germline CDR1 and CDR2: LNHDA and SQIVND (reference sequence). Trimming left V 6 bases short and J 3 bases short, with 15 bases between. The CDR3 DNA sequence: TGTGCCAGTAGACCCGGGAAAGGGGGCTACGAGCAGTACTTC. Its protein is CASRPGKGGYEQYF.

CDR3 nucleotide sequence: TGTGCCAGTAGTTCCGGGACTCGGGACGGTGAGCAGTTCTTC. It codes for CASSSGTRDGEQFF. This rearrangement joins TRBV19 to TRBJ2-1; D may be TRBD2 (6 bases). The V and J ends lost 5 bases and 9 bases respectively, with 17 bases between them. The germline gives CDR1 LNHDA, CDR2 SQIVND (reference sequence). This CDR3 has 14 residues. The full variable domain, rest sourced from reference TRBV19 and TRBJ2-1, is DGGITQSPKYLFRKEGQNVTLSCEQNLNHDAMYWYRQDPGQGLRLIYYSQIVNDFQKGDIAEGYSVSREKKESFPLTVTSAQKNPTAFYLCASSSGTRDGEQFFGPGTRLTVL.

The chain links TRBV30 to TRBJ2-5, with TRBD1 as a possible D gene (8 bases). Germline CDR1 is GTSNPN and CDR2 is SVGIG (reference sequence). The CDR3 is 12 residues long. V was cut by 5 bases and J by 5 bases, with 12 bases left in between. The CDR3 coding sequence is TGTGCCTGGGAACAGGGGGGGGAGACCCAGTACTTC. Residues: CAWEQGGETQYF.

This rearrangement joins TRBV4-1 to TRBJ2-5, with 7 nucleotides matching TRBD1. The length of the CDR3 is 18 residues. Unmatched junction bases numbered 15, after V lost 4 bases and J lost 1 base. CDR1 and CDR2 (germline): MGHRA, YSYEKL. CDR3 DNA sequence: TGCGCCAGCAGCCCGCCTCATACGATACAGGGGAGCCAAGAGACCCAGTACTTC. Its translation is CASSPPHTIQGSQETQYF.

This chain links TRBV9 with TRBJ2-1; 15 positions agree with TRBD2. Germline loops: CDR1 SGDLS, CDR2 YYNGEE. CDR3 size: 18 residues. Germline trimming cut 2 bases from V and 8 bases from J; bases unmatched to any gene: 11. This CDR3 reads CASSVGTSGGYPIHEQFF. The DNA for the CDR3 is TGTGCCAGCAGCGTCGGGACTAGCGGGGGGTACCCCATCCATGAGCAGTTCTTC.

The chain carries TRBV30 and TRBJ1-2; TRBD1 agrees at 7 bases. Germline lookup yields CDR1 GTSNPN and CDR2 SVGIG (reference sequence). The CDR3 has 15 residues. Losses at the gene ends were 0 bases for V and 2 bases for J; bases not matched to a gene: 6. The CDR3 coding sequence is TGTGCCTGGAGTGTAATGCAGGGGGGAAACTATGGCTACACCTTC. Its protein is CAWSVMQGGNYGYTF.

This CDR3 is CASSPGDRRNNEQFF. CDR3 nucleotide sequence: TGTGCCAGCAGCCCAGGGGACAGACGGAACAATGAGCAGTTCTTC. V and J are TRBV5-6 and TRBJ2-1; 7 bases are shared with TRBD1. The CDR3 contains 15 residues. CDR1 SGHDT and CDR2 YYEEEE come from the germline V gene. The V gene end was trimmed by 4 bases and the J gene end by 5 bases; junction bases not matched to a gene: 9.

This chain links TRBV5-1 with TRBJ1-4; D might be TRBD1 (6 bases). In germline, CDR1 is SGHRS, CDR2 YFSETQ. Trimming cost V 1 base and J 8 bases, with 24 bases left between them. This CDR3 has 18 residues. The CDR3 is CASSLFETGGPYSEKLFF. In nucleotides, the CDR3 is TGCGCCAGCAGCTTGTTCGAGACAGGTGGTCCGTACAGCGAAAAACTGTTTTTT.

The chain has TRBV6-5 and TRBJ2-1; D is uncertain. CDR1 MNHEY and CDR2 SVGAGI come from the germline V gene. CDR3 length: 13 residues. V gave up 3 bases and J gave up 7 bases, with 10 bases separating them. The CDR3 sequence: CASSYDLSNEQFF. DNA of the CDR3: TGTGCCAGCAGTTATGATCTCAGTAATGAGCAGTTCTTC.

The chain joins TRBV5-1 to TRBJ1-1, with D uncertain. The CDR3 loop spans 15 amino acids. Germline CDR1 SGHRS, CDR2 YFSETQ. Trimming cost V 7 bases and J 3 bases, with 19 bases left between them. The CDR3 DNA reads TGCGCCAGCTCCAGAGGGAGGATGTCTGACACTGAAGCTTTCTTT. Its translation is CASSRGRMSDTEAFF.

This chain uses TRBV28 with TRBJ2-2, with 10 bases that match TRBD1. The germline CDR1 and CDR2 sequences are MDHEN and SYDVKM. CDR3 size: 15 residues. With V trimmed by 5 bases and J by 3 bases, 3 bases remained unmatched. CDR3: CASSDGQGDTGELFF. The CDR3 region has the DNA TGTGCCAGCAGTGACGGACAGGGGGACACCGGGGAGCTGTTTTTT.

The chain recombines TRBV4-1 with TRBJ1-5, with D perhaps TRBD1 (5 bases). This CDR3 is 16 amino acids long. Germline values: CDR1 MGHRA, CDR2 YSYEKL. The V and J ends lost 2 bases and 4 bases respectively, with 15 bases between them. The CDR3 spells CASSQPREGLNQPQHF. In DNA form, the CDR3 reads TGCGCCAGCAGCCAACCCCGGGAGGGGCTGAATCAGCCCCAGCATTTT.

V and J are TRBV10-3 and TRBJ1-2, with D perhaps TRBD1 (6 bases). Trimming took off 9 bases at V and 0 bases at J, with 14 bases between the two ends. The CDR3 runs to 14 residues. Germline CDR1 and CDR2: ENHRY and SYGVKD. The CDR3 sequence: CAIRTEYSNYGYTF. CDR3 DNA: TGTGCCATTCGGACAGAGTATTCTAACTATGGCTACACCTTC.

The CDR3 DNA sequence: TGTGCCAGCAGTGAGGGACTAGCGGACTACAATGAGCAGTTCTTC. Translated: CASSEGLADYNEQFF. The gene calls are TRBV6-4 and TRBJ2-1; 11 nucleotides match TRBD2. The germline V gene has CDR1 MRHNA and CDR2 SNTAGT. The CDR3 contains 15 residues. With 3 bases clipped from V and 3 bases from J, the junction kept 1 base outside the gene matches.